The rows below give T cell receptor beta chains drawn from one sample of a study of graft-versus-host responses after intestinal transplantation. Sequencing was performed with immunoSEQ multiplex PCR; in TCRdb, only in-frame clones are kept and a portion is missing. This table has more than 80,000 clones, around 90% appearing once. Their antigens remain unidentified. The starting material was unstimulated CD4+ T cells sorted from spleen or lymph node cells, obtained before transplant. Receptor source: a human donor who was the organ donor for an intestinal transplant. Both conserved end residues are part of each CDR3. The order of the fields is D gene, clone size, J gene, V gene, CDR3 length, CDR3 DNA, CDR3 protein. A D gene is named only where the DNA matches it firmly. Clone size, where shown, is once, few, many, or a class for clones that have expanded.

TRBD1	NA	TRBJ1-2	TRBV5-1	15	TGCGCCAGCAGCTTTTCCCGGGACAGGAGTTATGGCTACACCTTC	CASSFSRDRSYGYTF
NA	NA	TRBJ2-3	TRBV7-2	15	TGTGCCAGCAGCGCGGACTACCTAAGCACAGATACGCAGTATTTT	CASSADYLSTDTQYF
TRBD2	NA	TRBJ2-5	TRBV5-1	17	TGCGCCAGCAGCCGAGGGACGACTAGCGGGGGTCAAGAGACCCAGTACTTC	CASSRGTTSGGQETQYF
NA	NA	TRBJ2-3	TRBV27	16	TGTGCCAGCAGTTTAGCCCCTTGGAGGGGCACAGATACGCAGTATTTT	CASSLAPWRGTDTQYF
NA	NA	TRBJ1-1	TRBV30	12	TGTGCCTGGCATCGGTTGAACACTGAAGCTTTCTTT	CAWHRLNTEAFF
TRBD1	NA	TRBJ1-4	TRBV7-2	14	TGTGCCAGCAGCTCGGCAGGGGGCGTTGAAAAACTGTTTTTT	CASSSAGGVEKLFF
TRBD1	NA	TRBJ1-4	TRBV7-9	13	TGTGCCAGCAGCTCCAGGGGGAGTGAAAAACTGTTTTTT	CASSSRGSEKLFF
NA	NA	TRBJ1-3	TRBV7-9	16	TGTGCCAGCAGCTTAATTTTGCTCGGAGCCGGAAACACCATATATTTT	CASSLILLGAGNTIYF
NA	NA	TRBJ2-7	TRBV6-6	12	TGTGCCAGCCAAGCAGGGGTGGGAGAGCAGTACTTC	CASQAGVGEQYF
NA	NA	TRBJ2-3	TRBV6-4	14	TGTGCCAGCAGTAGTACACAGGGCACAGATACGCAGTATTTT	CASSSTQGTDTQYF
TRBD1	NA	TRBJ2-5	TRBV15	13	TGTGCCACCAACCCGGACAGGGCAGAGACCCAGTACTTC	CATNPDRAETQYF
TRBD2	few	TRBJ2-7	TRBV19	18	TGTGCCAGTAGTCCCCGGACTAGCGGGGGGGCGAGGTCCTACGAGCAGTACTTC	CASSPRTSGGARSYEQYF
NA	NA	TRBJ2-5	TRBV5-1	13	TGCGCCAGCAAACTCCAGGGGCAAGAGACCCAGTACTTC	CASKLQGQETQYF
NA	NA	TRBJ2-3	TRBV30	11	TGTGCCTGGAGTATGGGACTCACACAGTATTTT	CAWSMGLTQYF
NA	NA	TRBJ2-7	TRBV7-2	18	TGTGCCAGCACCCCACGGCCCTCGGGTCAAGGCCCCTCCTACGAGCAGTACTTC	CASTPRPSGQGPSYEQYF
TRBD2	NA	TRBJ2-5	TRBV29-1	13	TGCAGCGTGGTGACTAGCGGGGGGGAGACCCAGTACTTC	CSVVTSGGETQYF
TRBD2	once	TRBJ2-7	TRBV4-2	15	TGTGCCAGCAGCCAAGTGGGACTAGCGGACTACGAGCAGTACTTC	CASSQVGLADYEQYF
TRBD1	once	TRBJ1-2	TRBV19	17	TGTGCCAGTACGTCAACCGGGACAGGGGGCCGGGGCTATGGCTACACCTTC	CASTSTGTGGRGYGYTF
TRBD1	NA	TRBJ2-3	TRBV5-1	14	TGCGCCAGCAGCGCGGGACAGGACACAGATACGCAGTATTTT	CASSAGQDTDTQYF
TRBD1	NA	TRBJ1-1	TRBV6-4	19	TGTGCCAGCAGTGACTTTCCGATTCCGGGACAGGCCCCGGGTTCTGAAGCTTTCTTT	CASSDFPIPGQAPGSEAFF
NA	NA	TRBJ2-1	TRBV11-2	13	TGTGCCAGCAGCTTAGATCTCGGGAATGAGCAGTTCTTC	CASSLDLGNEQFF
NA	NA	TRBJ2-6	TRBV7-9	14	TGTGCCAGCAGCTTCGGCTCTGGGGCCAACGTCCTGACTTTC	CASSFGSGANVLTF
NA	NA	TRBJ2-7	TRBV2	14	TGTGCCAGCGTCTCCCAGGCCTTCTCCTACGAGCAGTACTTC	CASVSQAFSYEQYF
NA	NA	TRBJ1-6	TRBV19	14	TGTGCCAGTAGTATAGAAGGAGGTAATTCACCCCTCCACTTT	CASSIEGGNSPLHF
TRBD2	NA	TRBJ2-3	TRBV6-5	14	TGTGCCAGCAGAGAGCGGGGGGGCGTGGATACGCAGTATTTT	CASRERGGVDTQYF
NA	few	TRBJ1-2	TRBV6-1	15	TGTGCCAGCAGTACCCCTTCGGGACTCCTCTATGGCTACACCTTC	CASSTPSGLLYGYTF
TRBD1	NA	TRBJ2-2	TRBV5-1	14	TGCGCCAGCGCCGGACAGGGTACTGCCGGGGAGCTGTTTTTT	CASAGQGTAGELFF